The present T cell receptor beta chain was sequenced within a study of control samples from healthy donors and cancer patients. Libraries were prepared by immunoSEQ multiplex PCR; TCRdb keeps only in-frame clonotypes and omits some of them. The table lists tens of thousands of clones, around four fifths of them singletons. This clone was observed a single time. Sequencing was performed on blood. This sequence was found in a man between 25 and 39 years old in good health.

CDR3 in DNA: TGTGCCAGCAGCCTTTCAGGGTCTGGAAACACCATATATTTT. This codes for CASSLSGSGNTIYF. The J gene is TRBJ1-3, the V gene TRBV7-2; possible D gene TRBD1, 5 bases. Germline V gene sequence: CDR1 SGHTA, CDR2 FQGNSA. The V and J ends lost 5 bases and 1 base respectively, with 9 bases between them. The CDR3 runs to 14 residues.